A selection of T cell receptor beta chains follows, all from one sample in a study of radiation and T cells in renal cell carcinoma. TCRdb keeps only in-frame clones here, not all; method: immunoSEQ multiplex PCR. Of 130,000 to 150,000 clones listed, 75% to 90% are singletons. The material sequenced was blood, taken from a patient whose treatment included radiotherapy and nephrectomy. Receptors were obtained from a woman in her 50s with renal cell carcinoma. The CDR3 runs from the conserved cysteine through the conserved F or W. A D gene is named only where the DNA matches it firmly. Only part of the rows carry a size: once, few, many, or a class if the clone is expanded.

>NA|TRBV7-8|NA|TRBJ1-2
TGTGCCAGCAGCCATTCCTATGGCTACACCTTC
CASSHSYGYTF
>NA|TRBV1|NA|TRBJ2-5
TGCACCAGCAGCCAATTCGGGACTAGCCTTCAAGAGACCCAGTACTTC
CTSSQFGTSLQETQYF
>NA|TRBV4-3|NA|TRBJ2-3
TGCGCCAGCAGCCAAGATCCCGGGCGGAGCACAGATACGCAGTATTTT
CASSQDPGRSTDTQYF
>NA|TRBV10-2|NA|TRBJ2-1
TGCGCCAGCAGTGAGCTACAGGTCCTAAGCGATGAGCAGTTCTTC
CASSELQVLSDEQFF
>NA|TRBV5-6|TRBD2|TRBJ2-7
TGTGCCAGCAGCTTGTTAGGACTAGCGGGGGACCTCTCCTACGAGCAGTACTTC
CASSLLGLAGDLSYEQYF
>once|TRBV6-6|NA|TRBJ2-3
TGTGCCAGCAGTTACGCCCGGAGCACAGATACGCAGTATTTT
CASSYARSTDTQYF
>NA|TRBV2|NA|TRBJ1-2
TGTGCCAGCACCCAAGGGGCGACATCGGATCGCCGAGGCTACACCTTC
CASTQGATSDRRGYTF
>NA|TRBV2|TRBD1|TRBJ2-2
TGTGCCAGCAGTTCCGAGGACAGGGACGGCGGGGAGCTGTTTTTT
CASSSEDRDGGELFF
>NA|TRBV2|NA|TRBJ1-2
TGTGCCAGCAGTGAAGGCTTTTTGGGCTACACCTTC
CASSEGFLGYTF
>NA|TRBV10-1|TRBD1|TRBJ2-7
TGCGCCAGCAGTAAGACAGGGGAGGCCTCCGCGGAGCAGTACTTC
CASSKTGEASAEQYF
>NA|TRBV9|NA|TRBJ2-3
TGTGCCAGCAGCGTTGATTCGTGGCCAGATACGCAGTATTTT
CASSVDSWPDTQYF
>few|TRBV15|TRBD1|TRBJ1-5
TGTGCCACCAGCAGGGGACAGAATAGCAATCAGCCCCAGCATTTT
CATSRGQNSNQPQHF
>NA|TRBV28|TRBD1|TRBJ2-3
TGTGCCAGCAGTTTAGGAAGGGACAGGAATTTT
CASSLGRDRNF
>NA|TRBV19|TRBD2|TRBJ2-7
TGTGCCAGTAGTATTGGGCTAGCGGGTCGCTACGAGCAGTACTTC
CASSIGLAGRYEQYF
>NA|TRBV7-9|TRBD1|TRBJ2-2
TGTGCCAGCAGCTTAGGACAGGGTGGCGGGGAGCTGTTTTTT
CASSLGQGGGELFF
>NA|TRBV18|TRBD1|TRBJ2-1
TGTGCCAGCTCACCGGGACAGCAGGCTGAGCAGTTCTTC
CASSPGQQAEQFF
>NA|TRBV9|NA|TRBJ1-1
TGTGCCAGCACCCTGAATGGGGCCAGGGAGGGAGCTTTCTTT
CASTLNGAREGAFF
>NA|TRBV27|NA|TRBJ1-4
TGTGCCAGCAGAAACCCCGGGGGCGAACTGTTTTTT
CASRNPGGELFF
>once|TRBV7-9|NA|TRBJ1-1
TGTGCCAGCAGCTTAGCTGGGGGTAACACTGAAGCTTTCTTT
CASSLAGGNTEAFF
>NA|TRBV6-5|TRBD1|TRBJ1-1
TGTGCCAGCAGCCCATTCGGGACAGGGAGCACTGAAGCTTTCTTT
CASSPFGTGSTEAFF
>once|TRBV13|TRBD1|TRBJ2-3
TGTGCCAGCAGCTCCAGGGGGCAGAGGATCAGCACAGATACGCAGTATTTT
CASSSRGQRISTDTQYF
>few|TRBV19|NA|TRBJ1-4
TGTGCCAGTAGTATAGTGGAAGGAGGACTGTTTTTT
CASSIVEGGLFF
>once|TRBV7-2|TRBD2|TRBJ2-5
TGTGCCAGCAGCTTTTGGGGGGAGGGAGAGACCCAGTACTTC
CASSFWGEGETQYF
>NA|TRBV18|NA|TRBJ1-1
TGTGCCAGCTCACCCCGGACAGAAATGAACACTGAAGCTTTCTTT
CASSPRTEMNTEAFF
>NA|TRBV28|NA|TRBJ2-7
TGTGCCAGCAATCCAGGACAAGGGCCTTTTAGGCAGTACTTC
CASNPGQGPFRQYF
>NA|TRBV7-2|NA|TRBJ2-7
TGTGCCAGCAGCTTAGCGTACGGATCCTACGAGCAGTACTTC
CASSLAYGSYEQYF
>NA|TRBV4-2|TRBD2|TRBJ2-7
TGTGCCAGCAGCCTTAGCGGGAGTTCCTACGAGCAGTACTTC
CASSLSGSSYEQYF
>NA|TRBV10-3|TRBD1|TRBJ2-1
TGTGCCATCACCGGACAGGGGAGCTCCTACAATGAGCAGTTCTTC
CAITGQGSSYNEQFF
>NA|TRBV7-2|NA|TRBJ2-2
TGTGCCAGCAGCTTAAACACCGGGGAGCTGTTTTTT
CASSLNTGELFF
>NA|TRBV19|NA|TRBJ1-5
TGTGCCAGTAGTCCCCGGAAGGCTAACAATCAGCCCCAGCATTTT
CASSPRKANNQPQHF
>NA|TRBV6-4|NA|TRBJ1-1
TGTGCCAGCAGTATAGAGCTGAACACTGAAGCTTTCTTT
CASSIELNTEAFF
>NA|TRBV5-4|NA|TRBJ2-6
TGTGCCAGCAGCTTTCGCCTCTCTGCGGCCAACGTCCTGACTTTC
CASSFRLSAANVLTF
>NA|TRBV6-5|NA|TRBJ1-4
TGTGCCAGCAGTTCTATTCGGGATACAACTAATGAAAAACTGTTTTTT
CASSSIRDTTNEKLFF
>NA|TRBV4-3|NA|TRBJ2-7
TGCGCCAGCAGCCGAACGAGGGGCTACGAGCAGTACTTC
CASSRTRGYEQYF
>once|TRBV11-2|TRBD2|TRBJ2-3
TGTGCCAGCAGCTTAGTTGCGGGAGGGAGCACAGATACGCAGTATTTT
CASSLVAGGSTDTQYF
>NA|TRBV19|NA|TRBJ1-6
TGTGCCAGTAGTATCCCACAGGTGCGGAATTCACCCCTCCACTTT
CASSIPQVRNSPLHF
>NA|TRBV18|NA|TRBJ1-5
TGTGCCAGCTCCGACAACGGACTTAAAGATCAGCCCCAGCATTTT
CASSDNGLKDQPQHF
>NA|TRBV28|NA|TRBJ1-5
TGTGCCAGCAGTCCACGGGAGTTCCATCAGCCCCAGCATTTT
CASSPREFHQPQHF
>NA|TRBV6-5|TRBD1|TRBJ2-3
TGTGCCAGCAGTTACCAACCAGGGGGCTTTACGCAGTATTTT
CASSYQPGGFTQYF
>NA|TRBV5-1|NA|TRBJ2-7
TGCGCCAGCAGCCCAGCTATGGAGGGAACCTACGAGCAGTACTTC
CASSPAMEGTYEQYF
>NA|TRBV5-1|NA|TRBJ2-1
TGCGCCAGCAGCTTGGAATCTGGATACAATGAGCAGTTCTTC
CASSLESGYNEQFF
>NA|TRBV5-1|TRBD1|TRBJ2-7
TGCGCCAGCAGTAGTCTCGGGACAGAGCCCTACGAGCAGTACTTC
CASSSLGTEPYEQYF
>NA|TRBV18|NA|TRBJ2-2
TGTGCCAGCTCACCGACTTTTACACAGGGTGCCGGGGAGCTGTTTTTT
CASSPTFTQGAGELFF
>NA|TRBV5-1|TRBD1|TRBJ1-2
TGCGCCAGCAGAACCGGGACAGCCAGCTATGGCTACACCTTC
CASRTGTASYGYTF
>NA|TRBV30|TRBD2|TRBJ2-3
TGTGCCTGGAGTGGGACTAGCGGGGGGTGGGATACGCAGTATTTT
CAWSGTSGGWDTQYF
>NA|TRBV13|NA|TRBJ1-4
TGTGCCAGCAGCCTACGGGGGGCGTTTGAAAAACTGTTTTTT
CASSLRGAFEKLFF
>many|TRBV20-1|NA|TRBJ1-2
TGCAGTGCTAGATTAGGGTATGACTACACCTTC
CSARLGYDYTF
>NA|TRBV12-1|NA|TRBJ1-2
TGTGCCAGCAGCCCCTTCCGGGCAGGGAGATGCTACACCTTC
CASSPFRAGRCYTF
>NA|TRBV28|NA|TRBJ1-5
TGTGCCAGCACCGAGGGTCTAGGAAGCAATCAGCCCCAGCATTTT
CASTEGLGSNQPQHF
>NA|TRBV5-1|NA|TRBJ2-1
TGCGCCAGCAGCTCTGACACTGACTCCTACAATGAGCAGTTCTTC
CASSSDTDSYNEQFF
>NA|TRBV28|NA|TRBJ1-1
TGTGCCAGCAGCGTTACAGGGAACACTGAAGCTTTCTTT
CASSVTGNTEAFF
>NA|TRBV6-1|TRBD1|TRBJ1-5
TGTGCCAGCGGGGGACAGGCCCCCAATCAGCCCCAGCATTTT
CASGGQAPNQPQHF
>NA|TRBV10-3|TRBD1|TRBJ1-2
TGTGCCAGCCAGGGGGAAGGCTATGGCTACACCTTC
CASQGEGYGYTF